This T cell receptor beta chain was retrieved from a study of T cell repertoires in cytomegalovirus infection. Overall study context: CMV epitopes in the study were HLA-C-restricted (recently identified) and HLA-B-restricted (well studied). Evidence of both CMV infection and a matching HLA type came from public TCR beta signatures.

The CDR3 has 13 residues. Germline V gives CDR1 LNHDA, CDR2 SQIVND (reference sequence). V was trimmed by 4 bases and J by 6 bases, leaving 9 bases between them. The sample holds a few counts of this clonotype. Its cognate antigen is unknown. Findings of the study overall: Dominant in the ex vivo response were TCR beta clonotypes restricted by HLA-C and specific for CMV.

TCRdb independently ran MiXCR on the reads; one entry per CDR3 protein. The sample includes a few hundred thousand distinct CDR3 sequences, 33% of them seen just once. This chain links TRBV19 with TRBJ2-2, with D tentatively TRBD1 or TRBD2 (5 bases each). The sequence derives from a human donor in good health (CMV status not recorded). Some clones in this sample may be carry-over from other donors' samples. The sequenced sample was cultured PBMCs, obtained from culture after CMV antigen stimulation. The CDR3 sequence is CASSKWGPGELFF. The CDR3 nucleotides read TGTGCCAGTAGTAAATGGGGACCCGGGGAGCTGTTTTTT. Supplemented by reference TRBV19 and TRBJ2-2, the full variable domain reads DGGITQSPKYLFRKEGQNVTLSCEQNLNHDAMYWYRQDPGQGLRLIYYSQIVNDFQKGDIAEGYSVSREKKESFPLTVTSAQKNPTAFYLCASSKWGPGELFFGEGSRLTVL.